Sequencing of this TCR beta chain was carried out in a study of cytomegalovirus exposure and HLA in healthy donors. Study summary: In a previous analysis, more than 90 million unique TCR beta sequences were found from some 180 million T cells.

A word on this clone: Its specificity is unknown.

The PCR ran on 60 Vbeta and 13 Jbeta primers. Here immunoSEQ multiplex PCR was the method, and the copy in TCRdb shows in-frame clones only, minus some. The data contain 150,000 to 200,000 clones, less than 90% of them seen just once; the ten biggest clones take up 1.5% to 2%. The CDR3 length is 16 residues. Germline CDR1 is SGHVS and CDR2 is FNYEAQ. V lost 2 bases to trimming and J lost 4 bases, with 17 bases between them. Broader study findings: Three CMV-associated chains proved CMV antigen-specific in vitro. V- and J-gene trimming of TCR beta was linked (in a later analysis) to a missense DCLRE1C variant. Reported findings show TCR beta sequences accurately forecast HLA-A and HLA-B alleles in most subjects.

This TCR was recovered from a man aged 18-30 years in good health and CMV-seronegative. This rearrangement joins TRBV7-6 to TRBJ1-1; D is uncertain. Sequenced: PBMCs. Written as DNA, the CDR3 is TGTGCCAGCAGCTTATCTCGAGGATCTGGGAGCACTGAAGCTTTCTTT. The encoded protein is CASSLSRGSGSTEAFF.